This TCR beta chain was found in a study of blood T cell repertoires in COVID-19. This clone was found a few times. As handled by the study authors: It was from reference gene primer amplification that nucleated cell counts were estimated. Profiling relied on immunoSEQ multiplex PCR, and the TCRdb table lists in-frame clones only, not all of them. The V and J calls and clone size are taken from that table; D and trimming were inferred from the DNA. The sample includes more than 100,000 clones, nearly 90% of them seen just once. The CDR3 loop spans 15 amino acids. Per the germline V gene, CDR1 is LNHDA and CDR2 is SQIVND (reference sequence). Trimming at V came to 5 bases and at J to 7 bases, leaving 8 bases not matched to a gene.

The sample comprised peripheral blood. The clonotype originates from a man over 45 in a cohort sampled during active COVID-19. The chain joins TRBV19 to TRBJ1-6, with 7 bases identical to TRBD1. The CDR3: CASSPPGQRNSPLHF. DNA for the CDR3: TGTGCCAGTAGTCCCCCGGGACAGAGGAATTCACCCCTCCACTTT. Complete variable domain (other parts from reference TRBV19 and TRBJ1-6): DGGITQSPKYLFRKEGQNVTLSCEQNLNHDAMYWYRQDPGQGLRLIYYSQIVNDFQKGDIAEGYSVSREKKESFPLTVTSAQKNPTAFYLCASSPPGQRNSPLHFGNGTRLTVT.